The clone carrying this T cell receptor beta chain was seen at least ten times. Its target is unknown. The diagnoses drew upon clinical symptoms, serum thyroxine and TRAb, thyroid ultrasound and orbital computed tomography. Authors of the study amplified TCR beta CDR3 regions from RNA transcripts. When the TCR CDR3 underwent first-round RT-PCR, the HTBI primer set was used. TCRdb re-analysed the multiplex PCR reads in MiXCR, keeping a single row per CDR3 protein. The sample shows 350,000 to 400,000 distinct CDR3 sequences, approximately 17% of them seen only once. The source of the sample is a study of T cells in Graves' hyperthyroidism and ophthalmopathy. The CDR3 is 14 residues long. The germline gives CDR1 ENHRY, CDR2 SYGVKD. Losses at the gene ends were 11 bases for V and 8 bases for J; bases not matched to a gene: 12. Study conclusions and caveats: The model predicted ophthalmopathy a median roughly 6.3 months before onset.

Sequenced: blood. The receptor comes from a man aged 18 to 35 with Graves' ophthalmopathy. The V and J genes are TRBV10-3 and TRBJ1-2; 12 positions match TRBD1. The CDR3 reads CALSGTGGEEGYTF. CDR3 nucleotide sequence: TGTGCCCTATCCGGGACAGGGGGCGAAGAGGGCTACACCTTC.